The 26 T cell receptor beta chains reported below all come from one sample, sequenced in a study of T cells in localized non-small cell lung cancer. This table comes from immunoSEQ multiplex PCR, and its TCRdb copy is limited to in-frame clones, with some not included. The sample records about 130,000 clones, 80% to 90% being singletons. The sequenced sample was peripheral blood, obtained before any cancer treatment. These receptors were obtained from a female donor at least 60 years old with stage I lung adenocarcinoma.

V and J are TRBV10-3 and TRBJ2-7; the D is unclear. This CDR3 has 14 amino acids. V was clipped by 3 bases and J by 0 bases, with 9 bases between them. Looked up from germline, CDR1 is ENHRY and CDR2 is SYGVKD. The CDR3 is CAISDGISSYEQYF. CDR3 bases: TGTGCCATCAGTGACGGAATAAGCTCCTACGAGCAGTACTTC.

The chain employs TRBV11-2 and TRBJ2-5; a possible D gene is TRBD1 (6 bases). Trimming took off 4 bases at V and 2 bases at J, with 17 bases between the two ends. The germline V gene encodes CDR1 SGHAT and CDR2 FQNNGV. This CDR3 comprises 16 residues. The CDR3 bases are TGTGCCAGCAGCTCCGGCGCTACAGGGAATCAAGAGACCCAGTACTTC. The encoded protein is CASSSGATGNQETQYF.

The CDR3 sequence is CASSPTTGELFF. CDR3 nucleotides: TGTGCCAGCTCACCAACCACCGGGGAGCTGTTTTTT. The rearrangement uses TRBV18 and TRBJ2-2; no clear D gene. Germline CDR1 and CDR2: KGHSH and LQKENI. With 2 bases removed from V and 4 bases from J, the gap between germline ends came to 2 bases. The CDR3 is 12 amino acids.

The V and J genes are TRBV5-5 and TRBJ2-3, with TRBD2 matching over 16 bases. The trim removed 4 bases at V and 3 bases at J, leaving 11 bases unmatched. The CDR3 has 19 residues. CDR1 is SGHKS, CDR2 YYEKEE, per germline (reference sequence). The CDR3 here is CASSPGTSGRASGTDTQYF. Here the CDR3 DNA reads TGTGCCAGCAGCCCCGGGACTAGCGGGAGGGCTTCTGGGACAGATACGCAGTATTTT.

The chain couples TRBV5-1 to TRBJ2-2; perhaps D is TRBD1 or TRBD2 (5 bases each). The V gene lost 0 bases and the J gene lost 6 bases, with 9 bases spanning the gap. The germline V gene encodes CDR1 SGHRS and CDR2 YFSETQ. The CDR3 is 14 residues long. The CDR3 loop is CASSLGQGPGELFF. In nucleotides, the CDR3 is TGCGCCAGCAGCTTGGGTCAGGGACCCGGGGAGCTGTTTTTT.

This chain joins TRBV5-5 and TRBJ2-1; D is possibly TRBD2 (5 bases). V lost 3 bases, J lost 10 bases, and 14 bases lay in between. The CDR3 contains 13 residues. Germline V lookup: CDR1 SGHKS, CDR2 YYEKEE (reference sequence). The CDR3 reads CASSYGSEVEQFF. The DNA of the CDR3 is TGTGCCAGCAGCTACGGGTCGGAGGTGGAGCAGTTCTTC.

This chain joins TRBV21-1 and TRBJ1-2; TRBD1, the table's D call, lacks a check against the DNA. TRBV21-1 is listed as a pseudogene. The length of the CDR3 is 19 residues. The CDR3, as DNA: TGTGCCAGCAGCAAAGCGGTTTGCAGGGGGTACGACTTTAACTATGGCTACACCTTC. It codes for CASSKAVCRGYDFNYGYTF.

CDR3 in amino acids: CASSHRRSTSTDTQYF. The CDR3 DNA follows: TGTGCCAGCAGTCATCGACGGAGCACTAGCACAGATACGCAGTATTTT. The V and J genes are TRBV25-1 and TRBJ2-3; D gene ambiguous. Per the germline V gene, CDR1 is MGHDK and CDR2 is SYGVNS. This CDR3 is built from 16 residues. Between the trimmed V and J ends, which lost 5 bases and 0 bases, there was a span of 15 bases.

The chain carries TRBV7-8 and TRBJ2-5; the D gene could be TRBD1 or TRBD2 (5 bases each). The V gene lost 1 base and the J gene lost 4 bases, with 16 bases spanning the gap. Germline V gene sequence: CDR1 SGHVS, CDR2 FQNEAQ. CDR3 length: 16 amino acids. The CDR3 region has the DNA TGTGCCAGCAGCTTAGGTGCCGGATCGGGGACAGAGACCCAGTACTTC. Encoded protein: CASSLGAGSGTETQYF. Together with reference TRBV7-8 and TRBJ2-5, the CDR3 gives the full variable domain: GAGVSQSPRYKVAKRGQDVALRCDPISGHVSLFWYQQALGQGPEFLTYFQNEAQLDKSGLPSDRFFAERPEGSVSTLKIQRTQQEDSAVYLCASSLGAGSGTETQYFGPGTRLLVL.

J is TRBJ2-7 and V is TRBV28; D call uncertain. CDR1 and CDR2 (germline): MDHEN, SYDVKM. The CDR3 loop spans 11 amino acids. V was clipped by 7 bases and J by 3 bases, with 7 bases between them. CDR3 in DNA: TGTGCCAGCACAGCCATCTACGAGCAGTACTTC. Its translation: CASTAIYEQYF.

The J gene is TRBJ2-1, the V gene TRBV7-2, with 9 bases identical to TRBD2. With V trimmed by 8 bases and J by 4 bases, 9 bases remained unmatched. This CDR3 has 15 amino acids. Germline V CDR1 and CDR2: SGHTA, FQGNSA. CDR3 bases: TGTGCCAGCCAGGCTTGGCTAGCGGGGTACAATGAGCAGTTCTTC. It specifies CASQAWLAGYNEQFF.

The rearrangement links TRBV5-1 to TRBJ2-5, with TRBD2 matching 7 bases. Germline lookup yields CDR1 SGHRS and CDR2 YFSETQ. With 0 bases clipped from V and 3 bases from J, the junction kept 11 bases outside the gene matches. CDR3 length: 17 amino acids. The CDR3 here is CASSLAGLGAGKETQYF. In DNA, the CDR3 is TGCGCCAGCAGCTTGGCCGGTCTAGGAGCGGGAAAAGAGACCCAGTACTTC.

This sequence joins TRBV30 and TRBJ2-1; TRBD2 might be the D (5 bases). The V gene's germline CDR1 is GTSNPN and CDR2 SVGIG (reference sequence). CDR3 length equals 12 residues. Trimming cost V 3 bases and J 8 bases, with 11 bases left between them. CDR3 DNA sequence: TGTGCCTGGAGCCCGGACGGGGATGAGCAGTTCTTC. It specifies CAWSPDGDEQFF. Variable domain in full (rest from reference TRBV30 and TRBJ2-1): SQTIHQWPATLVQPVGSPLSLECTVEGTSNPNLYWYRQAAGRGLQLLFYSVGIGQISSEVPQNLSASRPQDRQFILSSKKLLLSDSGFYLCAWSPDGDEQFFGPGTRLTVL.

This chain connects TRBV6-6 to TRBJ2-7; D assignment may be TRBD1 or TRBD2 (5 bases each). V was cut by 8 bases and J by 4 bases, with 21 bases left in between. Germline CDR1 and CDR2: MNHNY and SVGAGI (reference sequence). The CDR3 spans 15 residues. The CDR3 spells CASGTRPSFGYEQYF. Here the CDR3 DNA reads TGTGCCAGCGGGACCCGGCCGTCATTCGGGTACGAGCAGTACTTC.

The V gene is TRBV4-1, the J gene TRBJ1-2; D unresolved. Germline CDR1 is MGHRA and CDR2 is YSYEKL. The CDR3 has 14 amino acids. Trimming took 1 base from V and 4 from J, leaving 10 bases between them. CDR3 DNA sequence: TGCGCCAGCAGCCAAGTCACAGTAAGCTATGGCTACACCTTC. Its translation is CASSQVTVSYGYTF.

The CDR3 loop reads CASSGDSPQQFF. The CDR3 DNA follows: TGTGCCAGCAGTGGGGACAGCCCCCAGCAGTTCTTC. The V gene is TRBV2, the J gene TRBJ2-1, with 7 nucleotides matching TRBD1. This CDR3 is 12 amino acids long. The germline gives CDR1 SNHLY, CDR2 FYNNEI. V was clipped by 4 bases and J by 11 bases; unmatched bases: 5.

J is TRBJ1-5 and V is TRBV10-3; the D is unclear. Germline CDR1 is ENHRY and CDR2 is SYGVKD. CDR3 length equals 14 residues. The V and J ends lost 4 bases and 0 bases respectively, with 7 bases between them. CDR3 amino acids: CAISAEYSNQPQHF. The CDR3 DNA is TGTGCCATCAGTGCGGAGTATAGCAATCAGCCCCAGCATTTT.

The J gene is TRBJ2-1, the V gene TRBV7-3; D is possibly TRBD1 (8 bases). Germline V gene lookup returns CDR1 SGHTA and CDR2 FQGTGA. The CDR3 contains 16 residues. Trimming left V 5 bases short and J 2 bases short, with 16 bases between. CDR3 residues: CASSVQGGFTYNEQFF. The CDR3 DNA follows: TGTGCCAGCAGCGTACAGGGGGGGTTCACCTACAATGAGCAGTTCTTC.

The chain joins TRBV7-6 to TRBJ2-3; 8 nucleotides match TRBD2. The CDR3 loop spans 13 amino acids. The V segment lost 5 bases and the J segment 9 bases; nucleotides outside the gene matches: 7. Germline V gene lookup returns CDR1 SGHVS and CDR2 FNYEAQ. The CDR3 DNA sequence: TGTGCCAGCAGCACAGCGGGAGAAGGAACGCAGTATTTT. Protein sequence: CASSTAGEGTQYF.

J is TRBJ1-1 and V is TRBV7-2, with D perhaps TRBD1 (6 bases). Trimming pared 6 bases from V and 0 bases from J, leaving 17 bases between. The CDR3 covers 16 residues. In germline, CDR1 is SGHTA, CDR2 FQGNSA. CDR3 sequence: CASRRDAGGLNTEAFF. The DNA of the CDR3 is TGTGCCAGCAGACGGGACGCGGGGGGCCTGAACACTGAAGCTTTCTTT.

The count of this clone is one. The chain carries TRBV4-1 and TRBJ2-3; no clear D. V shed 0 bases and J shed 0 bases, with 7 bases lying between them. Looked up from germline, CDR1 is MGHRA and CDR2 is YSYEKL. CDR3 length: 15 amino acids. The CDR3 loop is CASSQDHPSTDTQYF. The CDR3 region has the DNA TGCGCCAGCAGCCAAGATCATCCCAGCACAGATACGCAGTATTTT.

The chain is built from TRBV14 and TRBJ2-7; 11 bases agree with TRBD2. V was pared by 5 bases and J by 1 base, with 7 bases of the junction left unmatched. Germline V gene sequence: CDR1 SGHDN, CDR2 FVKESK. The CDR3 loop spans 16 amino acids. The CDR3 DNA follows: TGTGCCAGCAGCACCCGATCTAGCGGGAGGTCCTACGAGCAGTACTTC. This gives the protein CASSTRSSGRSYEQYF.

This chain uses TRBV7-2 with TRBJ1-2; 7 positions agree with TRBD1. This CDR3 contains 15 residues. J was trimmed by 8 bases and V by 5 bases; bases with no gene match: 14. CDR1 and CDR2 from the germline V gene are SGHTA and FQGNSA. The CDR3 spells CASSPQGELVIGYTF. The CDR3 nucleotides read TGTGCCAGCAGCCCGCAGGGGGAATTAGTTATAGGCTACACCTTC.

The chain employs TRBV18 and TRBJ1-2; possibly TRBD1 for D (6 bases). The CDR3 is 14 amino acids. The ends were cut back, 2 bases at V and 7 bases at J, with 14 bases in the middle. Germline V lookup: CDR1 KGHSH, CDR2 LQKENI. The CDR3 DNA follows: TGTGCCAGCTCACCAGACAGGCTGGGGAGTGGCTACACCTTC. Its protein product is CASSPDRLGSGYTF.

This clone was seen only a few times. The chain joins TRBV29-1 to TRBJ2-1; D is possibly TRBD2 (5 bases). The CDR3 is made up of 15 amino acids. The V end was cut by 6 bases, the J end by 0 bases, with 15 bases between. Germline CDR1 and CDR2: SQVTM and ANQGSEA. In DNA, the CDR3 is TGCAGCGTGGTACTAGGCCTAAGCTCCTACAATGAGCAGTTCTTC. Translation: CSVVLGLSSYNEQFF.

The chain's CDR3 is CASSLDPGTIYF. The DNA of the CDR3 is TGTGCCAGCAGCTTAGACCCCGGAACCATATATTTT. The rearrangement links TRBV11-3 to TRBJ1-3, with D hard to call. The CDR3 consists of 12 residues. V was trimmed by 0 bases and J by 10 bases, leaving 7 bases between them. CDR1 is SGHNT, CDR2 YENEEA, per germline.